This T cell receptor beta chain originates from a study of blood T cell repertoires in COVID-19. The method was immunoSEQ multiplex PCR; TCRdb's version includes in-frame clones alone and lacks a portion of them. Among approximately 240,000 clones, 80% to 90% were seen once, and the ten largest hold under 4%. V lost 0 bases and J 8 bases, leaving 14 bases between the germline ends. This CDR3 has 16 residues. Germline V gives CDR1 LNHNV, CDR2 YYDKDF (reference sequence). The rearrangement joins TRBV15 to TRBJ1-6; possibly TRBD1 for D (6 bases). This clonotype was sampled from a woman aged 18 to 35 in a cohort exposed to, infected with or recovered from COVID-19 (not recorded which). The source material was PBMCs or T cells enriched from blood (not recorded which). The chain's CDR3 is CATSRDNQGRDSPLHF. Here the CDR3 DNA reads TGTGCCACCAGCAGAGATAATCAGGGGAGGGATTCACCCCTCCACTTT.